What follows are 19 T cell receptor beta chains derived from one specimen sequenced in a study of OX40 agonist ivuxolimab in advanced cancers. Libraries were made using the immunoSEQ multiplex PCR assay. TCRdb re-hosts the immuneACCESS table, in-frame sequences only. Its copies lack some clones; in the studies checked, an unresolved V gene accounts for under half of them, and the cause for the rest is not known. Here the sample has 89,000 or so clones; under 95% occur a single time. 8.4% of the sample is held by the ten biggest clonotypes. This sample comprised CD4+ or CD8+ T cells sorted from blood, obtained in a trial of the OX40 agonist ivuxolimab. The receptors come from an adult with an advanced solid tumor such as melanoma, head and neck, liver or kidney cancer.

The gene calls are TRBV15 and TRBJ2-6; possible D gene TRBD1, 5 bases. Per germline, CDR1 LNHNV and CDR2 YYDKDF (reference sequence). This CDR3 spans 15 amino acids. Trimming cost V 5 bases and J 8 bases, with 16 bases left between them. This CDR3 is CATSLGQGQSNVLTF. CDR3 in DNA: TGTGCCACCAGCCTTGGGCAGGGTCAATCCAACGTCCTGACTTTC. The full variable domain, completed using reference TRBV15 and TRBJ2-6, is DAMVIQNPRYQVTQFGKPVTLSCSQTLNHNVMYWYQQKSSQAPKLLFHYYDKDFNNEADTPDNFQSRRPNTSFCFLDIRSPGLGDTAMYLCATSLGQGQSNVLTFGAGSRLTVL.

The CDR3 loop reads CASSQEIYLAGSNEQFF. The CDR3 DNA sequence: TGTGCCAGCAGCCAAGAAATCTATCTAGCGGGGTCAAATGAGCAGTTCTTC. The chain employs TRBV14 and TRBJ2-1; TRBD2 matches at 9 bases. Germline lookup yields CDR1 SGHDN and CDR2 FVKESK. Trimming at V came to 0 bases and at J to 7 bases, leaving 10 bases not matched to a gene. CDR3 length: 17 residues.

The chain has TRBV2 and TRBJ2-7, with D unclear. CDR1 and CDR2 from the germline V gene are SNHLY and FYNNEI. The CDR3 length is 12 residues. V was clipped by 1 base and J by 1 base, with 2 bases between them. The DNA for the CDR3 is TGTGCCAGCAGTGAAGTGTCCTACGAGCAGTACTTC. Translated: CASSEVSYEQYF. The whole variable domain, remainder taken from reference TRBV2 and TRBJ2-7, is EPEVTQTPSHQVTQMGQEVILRCVPISNHLYFYWYRQILGQKVEFLVSFYNNEISEKSEIFDDQFSVERPDGSNFTLKIRSTKLEDSAMYFCASSEVSYEQYFGPGTRLTVT.

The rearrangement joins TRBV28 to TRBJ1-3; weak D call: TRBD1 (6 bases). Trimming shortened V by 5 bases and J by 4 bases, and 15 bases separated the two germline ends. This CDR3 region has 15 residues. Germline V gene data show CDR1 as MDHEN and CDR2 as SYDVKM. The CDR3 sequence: CASSATTGKGNTIYF. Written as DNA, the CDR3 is TGTGCCAGCAGTGCAACGACAGGTAAGGGAAACACCATATATTTT.

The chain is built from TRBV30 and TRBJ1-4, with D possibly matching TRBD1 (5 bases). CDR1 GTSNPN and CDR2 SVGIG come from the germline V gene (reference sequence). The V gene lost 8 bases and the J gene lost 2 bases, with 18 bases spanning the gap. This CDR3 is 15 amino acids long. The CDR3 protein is CARQNPAGTNEKLFF. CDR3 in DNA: TGTGCCCGCCAAAATCCCGCAGGGACTAATGAAAAACTGTTTTTT.

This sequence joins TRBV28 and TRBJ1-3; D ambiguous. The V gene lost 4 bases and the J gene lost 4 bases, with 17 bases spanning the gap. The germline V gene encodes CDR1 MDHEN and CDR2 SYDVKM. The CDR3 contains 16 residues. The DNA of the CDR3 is TGTGCCAGCAGTTCTTTAAGGGAGAGGTACGGAAACACCATATATTTT. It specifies CASSSLRERYGNTIYF.

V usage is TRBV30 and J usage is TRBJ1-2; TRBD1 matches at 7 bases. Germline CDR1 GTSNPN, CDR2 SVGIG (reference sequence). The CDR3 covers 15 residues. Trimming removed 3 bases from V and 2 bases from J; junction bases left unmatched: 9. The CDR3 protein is CAWRDVQTGNYGYTF. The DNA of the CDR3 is TGTGCCTGGAGAGACGTACAGACAGGGAACTATGGCTACACCTTC.

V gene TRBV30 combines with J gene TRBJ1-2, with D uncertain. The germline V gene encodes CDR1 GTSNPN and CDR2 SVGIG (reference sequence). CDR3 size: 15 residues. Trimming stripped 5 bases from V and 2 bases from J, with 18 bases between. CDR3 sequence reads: CAWGLWAAQNYGYTF. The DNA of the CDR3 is TGTGCCTGGGGCCTTTGGGCAGCTCAAAACTATGGCTACACCTTC.

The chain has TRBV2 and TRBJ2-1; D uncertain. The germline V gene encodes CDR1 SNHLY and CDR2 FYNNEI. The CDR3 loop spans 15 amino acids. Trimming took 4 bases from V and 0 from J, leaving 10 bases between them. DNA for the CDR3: TGTGCCAGCAGTGGACACACAAACTCCTACAATGAGCAGTTCTTC. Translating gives CASSGHTNSYNEQFF. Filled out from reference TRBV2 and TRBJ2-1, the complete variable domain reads EPEVTQTPSHQVTQMGQEVILRCVPISNHLYFYWYRQILGQKVEFLVSFYNNEISEKSEIFDDQFSVERPDGSNFTLKIRSTKLEDSAMYFCASSGHTNSYNEQFFGPGTRLTVL.

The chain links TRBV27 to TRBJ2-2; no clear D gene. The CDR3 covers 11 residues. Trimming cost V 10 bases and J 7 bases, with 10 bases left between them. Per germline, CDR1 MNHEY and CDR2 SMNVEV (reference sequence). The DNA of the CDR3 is TGTGCCACCCTTGGGGTCGGGGAGCTGTTTTTT. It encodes CATLGVGELFF.

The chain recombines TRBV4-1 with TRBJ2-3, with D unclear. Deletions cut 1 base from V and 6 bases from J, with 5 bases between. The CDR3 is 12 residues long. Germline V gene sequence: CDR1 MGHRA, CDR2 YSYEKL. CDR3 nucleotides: TGCGCCAGCAGCCAAGGGTTCGATACGCAGTATTTT. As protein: CASSQGFDTQYF.

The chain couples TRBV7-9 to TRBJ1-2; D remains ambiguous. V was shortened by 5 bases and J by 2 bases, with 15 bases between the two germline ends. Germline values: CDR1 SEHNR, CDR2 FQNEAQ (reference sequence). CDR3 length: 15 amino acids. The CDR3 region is CASSPRRSGNYGYTF. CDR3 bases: TGTGCCAGCAGCCCACGGAGGTCTGGAAACTATGGCTACACCTTC.

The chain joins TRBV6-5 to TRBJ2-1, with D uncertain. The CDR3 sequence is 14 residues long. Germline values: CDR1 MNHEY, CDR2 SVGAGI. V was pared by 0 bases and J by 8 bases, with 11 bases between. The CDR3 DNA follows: TGTGCCAGCAGTTACTCGAACGTGGGCGATGAGCAGTTCTTC. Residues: CASSYSNVGDEQFF.

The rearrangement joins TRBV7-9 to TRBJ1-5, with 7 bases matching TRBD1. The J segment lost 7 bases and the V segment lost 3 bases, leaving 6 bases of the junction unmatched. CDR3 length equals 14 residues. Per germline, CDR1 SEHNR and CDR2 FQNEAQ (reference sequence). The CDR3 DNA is TGTGCCAGCAGCTTCTGGGACAGTTCCCAGCCCCAGCATTTT. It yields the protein CASSFWDSSQPQHF.

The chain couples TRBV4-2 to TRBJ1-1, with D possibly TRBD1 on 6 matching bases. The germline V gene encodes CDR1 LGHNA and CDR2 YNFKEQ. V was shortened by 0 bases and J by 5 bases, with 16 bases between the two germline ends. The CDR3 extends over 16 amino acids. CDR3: CASSQDSEGGWTEAFF. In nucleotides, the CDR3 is TGTGCCAGCAGCCAAGATTCGGAAGGGGGTTGGACTGAAGCTTTCTTT.

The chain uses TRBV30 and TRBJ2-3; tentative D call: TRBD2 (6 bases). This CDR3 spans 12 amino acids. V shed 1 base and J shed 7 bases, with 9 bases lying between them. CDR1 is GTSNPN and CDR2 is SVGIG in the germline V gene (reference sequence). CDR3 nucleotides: TGTGCCTGGAGTGGACTAGAGCATACGCAGTATTTT. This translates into CAWSGLEHTQYF.

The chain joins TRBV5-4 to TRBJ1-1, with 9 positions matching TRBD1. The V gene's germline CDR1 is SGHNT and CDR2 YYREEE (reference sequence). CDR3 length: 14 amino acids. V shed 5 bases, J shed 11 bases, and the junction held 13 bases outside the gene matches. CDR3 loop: CASSFSGTGLWAFF. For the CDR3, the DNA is TGTGCCAGCAGTTTTTCCGGGACAGGGCTTTGGGCTTTCTTT.

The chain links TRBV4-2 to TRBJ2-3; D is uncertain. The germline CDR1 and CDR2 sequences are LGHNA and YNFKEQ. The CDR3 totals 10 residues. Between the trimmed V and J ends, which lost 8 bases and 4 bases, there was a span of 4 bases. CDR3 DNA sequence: TGTGCCAGCGGTCCAGATACGCAGTATTTT. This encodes CASGPDTQYF.

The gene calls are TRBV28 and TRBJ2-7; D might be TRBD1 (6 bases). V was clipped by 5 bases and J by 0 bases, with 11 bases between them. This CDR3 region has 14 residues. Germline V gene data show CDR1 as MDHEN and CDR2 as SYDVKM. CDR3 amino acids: CASSPWTVSYEQYF. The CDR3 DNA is TGTGCCAGCAGTCCCTGGACAGTCTCCTACGAGCAGTACTTC.